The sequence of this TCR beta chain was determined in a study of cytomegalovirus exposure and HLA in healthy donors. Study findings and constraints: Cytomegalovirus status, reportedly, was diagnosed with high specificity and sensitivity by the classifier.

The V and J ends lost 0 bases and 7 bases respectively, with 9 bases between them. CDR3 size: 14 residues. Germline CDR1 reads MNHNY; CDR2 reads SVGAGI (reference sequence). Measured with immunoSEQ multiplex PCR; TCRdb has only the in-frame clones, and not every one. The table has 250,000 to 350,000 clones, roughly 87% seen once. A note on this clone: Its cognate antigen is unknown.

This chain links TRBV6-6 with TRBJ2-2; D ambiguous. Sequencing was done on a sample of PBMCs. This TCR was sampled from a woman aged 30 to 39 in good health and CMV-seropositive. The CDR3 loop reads CASSYSSGVGELFF. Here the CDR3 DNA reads TGTGCCAGCAGTTACTCCTCTGGGGTCGGGGAGCTGTTTTTT.